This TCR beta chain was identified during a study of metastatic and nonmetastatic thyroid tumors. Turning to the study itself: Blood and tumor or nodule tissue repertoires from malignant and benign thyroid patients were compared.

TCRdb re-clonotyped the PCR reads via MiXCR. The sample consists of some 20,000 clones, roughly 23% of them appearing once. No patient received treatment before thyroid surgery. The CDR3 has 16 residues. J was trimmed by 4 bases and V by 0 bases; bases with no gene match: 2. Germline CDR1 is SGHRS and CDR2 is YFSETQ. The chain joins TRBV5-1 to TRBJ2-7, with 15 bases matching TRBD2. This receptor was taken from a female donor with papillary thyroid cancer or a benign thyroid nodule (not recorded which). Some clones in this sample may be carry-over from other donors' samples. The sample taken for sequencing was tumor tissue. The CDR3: CASSLAGTSGGYEQYF. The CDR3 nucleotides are TGCGCCAGCAGCTTGGCCGGGACTAGCGGGGGGTACGAGCAGTACTTC.